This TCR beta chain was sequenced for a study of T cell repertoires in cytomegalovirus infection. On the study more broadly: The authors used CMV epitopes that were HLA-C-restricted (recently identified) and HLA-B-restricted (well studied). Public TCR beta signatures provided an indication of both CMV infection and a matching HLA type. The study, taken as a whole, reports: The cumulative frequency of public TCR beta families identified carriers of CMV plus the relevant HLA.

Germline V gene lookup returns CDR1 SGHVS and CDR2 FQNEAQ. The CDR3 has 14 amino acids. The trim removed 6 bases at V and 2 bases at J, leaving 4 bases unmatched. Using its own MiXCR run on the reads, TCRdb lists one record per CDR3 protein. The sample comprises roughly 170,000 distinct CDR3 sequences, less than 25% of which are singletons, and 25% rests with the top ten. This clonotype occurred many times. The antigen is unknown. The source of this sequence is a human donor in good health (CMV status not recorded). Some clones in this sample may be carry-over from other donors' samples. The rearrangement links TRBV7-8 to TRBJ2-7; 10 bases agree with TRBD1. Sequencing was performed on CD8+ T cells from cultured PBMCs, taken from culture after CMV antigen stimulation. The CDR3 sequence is CASRPGQGAYEQYF. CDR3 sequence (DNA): TGTGCCAGCAGACCCGGACAGGGGGCCTACGAGCAGTACTTC. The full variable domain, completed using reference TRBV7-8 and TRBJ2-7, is GAGVSQSPRYKVAKRGQDVALRCDPISGHVSLFWYQQALGQGPEFLTYFQNEAQLDKSGLPSDRFFAERPEGSVSTLKIQRTQQEDSAVYLCASRPGQGAYEQYFGPGTRLTVT.